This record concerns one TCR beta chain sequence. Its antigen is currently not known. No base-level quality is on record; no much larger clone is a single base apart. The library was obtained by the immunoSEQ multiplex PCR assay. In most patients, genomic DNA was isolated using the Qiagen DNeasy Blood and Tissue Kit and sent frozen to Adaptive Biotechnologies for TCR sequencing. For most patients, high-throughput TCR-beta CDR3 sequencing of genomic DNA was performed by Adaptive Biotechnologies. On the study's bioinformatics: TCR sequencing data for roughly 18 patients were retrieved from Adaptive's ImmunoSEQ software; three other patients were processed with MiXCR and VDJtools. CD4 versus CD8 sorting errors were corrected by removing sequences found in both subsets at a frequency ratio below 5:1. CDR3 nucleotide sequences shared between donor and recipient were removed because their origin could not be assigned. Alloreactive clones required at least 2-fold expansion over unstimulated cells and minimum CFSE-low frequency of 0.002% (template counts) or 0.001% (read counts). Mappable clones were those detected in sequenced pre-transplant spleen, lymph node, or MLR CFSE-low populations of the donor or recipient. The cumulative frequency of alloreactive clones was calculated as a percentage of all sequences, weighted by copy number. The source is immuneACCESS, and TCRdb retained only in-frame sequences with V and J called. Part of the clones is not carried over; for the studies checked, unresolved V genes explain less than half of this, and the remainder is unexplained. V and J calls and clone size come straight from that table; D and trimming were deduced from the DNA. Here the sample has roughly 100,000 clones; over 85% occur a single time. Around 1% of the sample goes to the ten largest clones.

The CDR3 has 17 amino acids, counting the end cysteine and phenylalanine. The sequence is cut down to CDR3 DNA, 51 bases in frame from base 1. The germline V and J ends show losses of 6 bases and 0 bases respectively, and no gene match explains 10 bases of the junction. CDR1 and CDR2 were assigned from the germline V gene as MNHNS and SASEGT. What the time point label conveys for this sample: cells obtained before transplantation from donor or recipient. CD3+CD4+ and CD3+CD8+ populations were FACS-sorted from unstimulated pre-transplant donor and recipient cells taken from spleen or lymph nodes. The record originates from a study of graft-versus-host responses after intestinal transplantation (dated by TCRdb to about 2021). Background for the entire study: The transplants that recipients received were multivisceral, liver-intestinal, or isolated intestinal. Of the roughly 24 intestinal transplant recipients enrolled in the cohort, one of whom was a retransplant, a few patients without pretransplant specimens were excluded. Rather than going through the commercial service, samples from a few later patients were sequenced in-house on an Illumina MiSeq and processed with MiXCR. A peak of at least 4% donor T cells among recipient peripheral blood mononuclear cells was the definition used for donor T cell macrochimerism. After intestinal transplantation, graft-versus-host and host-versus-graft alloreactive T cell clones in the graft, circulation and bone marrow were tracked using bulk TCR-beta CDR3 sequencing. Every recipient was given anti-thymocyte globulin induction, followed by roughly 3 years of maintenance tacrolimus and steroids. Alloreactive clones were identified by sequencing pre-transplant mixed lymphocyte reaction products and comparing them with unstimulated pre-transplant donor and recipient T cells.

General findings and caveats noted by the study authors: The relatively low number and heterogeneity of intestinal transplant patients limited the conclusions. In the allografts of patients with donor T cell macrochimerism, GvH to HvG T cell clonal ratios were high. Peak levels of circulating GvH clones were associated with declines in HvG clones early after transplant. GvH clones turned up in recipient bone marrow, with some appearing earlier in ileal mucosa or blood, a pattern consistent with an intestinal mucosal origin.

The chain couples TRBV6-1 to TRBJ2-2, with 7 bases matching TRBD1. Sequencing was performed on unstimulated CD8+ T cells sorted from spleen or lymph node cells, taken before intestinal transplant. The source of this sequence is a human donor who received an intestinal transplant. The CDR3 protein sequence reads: CASSERDRPANTGELFF. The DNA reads TGTGCCAGCAGCGAAAGGGACAGACCCGCGAACACCGGGGAGCTGTTTTTT.